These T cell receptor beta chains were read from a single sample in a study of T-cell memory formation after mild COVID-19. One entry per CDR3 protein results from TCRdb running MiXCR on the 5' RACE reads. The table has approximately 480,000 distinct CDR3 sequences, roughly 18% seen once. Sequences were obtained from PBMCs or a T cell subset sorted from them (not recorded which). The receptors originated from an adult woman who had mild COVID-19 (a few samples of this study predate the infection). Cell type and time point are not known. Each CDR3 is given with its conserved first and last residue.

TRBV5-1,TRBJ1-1,CASSPATARGNEAFF
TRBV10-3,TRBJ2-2,CAISGRTSGNTGELFF
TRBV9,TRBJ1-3,CASSANTYSGNTIYF
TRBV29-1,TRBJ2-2,CSVEGGRDTGELFF
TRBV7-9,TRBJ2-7,CASSSGTGFSPPGF
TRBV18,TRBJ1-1,CASSPRQGGNTEAFF
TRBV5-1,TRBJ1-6,CASSIGTRGSYNSPLHF
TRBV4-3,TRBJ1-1,CASSQGEMGEAFF
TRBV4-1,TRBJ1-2,CASSHEDRGYGYTF
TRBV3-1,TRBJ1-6,CASSPFQGQTYNSPLHF